This TCR beta chain comes out of a study of regulatory T cells in long-lasting Graves disease. Findings and limits, study-wide: The study found persistent patients shared more public clonotypes (over 2,500) than new patients (approximately 870).

This clonotype occurred a few times. Antigen unknown. The junction does not match germline at one end; this may be a read error. Germline V gene data show CDR1 as KGHSY and CDR2 as FQNENV. The CDR3 covers 16 residues. Time point: newly diagnosed GD, antithyroid drugs for less than 3 months. Generation of the TCR library employed RNA extracted from PBMCs. Combining iRepertoire HTBI primers with Arm-PCR of CDR3 regions, the authors built TCR beta libraries. One entry per CDR3 protein, called by TCRdb with MiXCR from the multiplex PCR reads. The sample has 400,000 to 500,000 distinct CDR3 sequences, 14% seen once. This same sample was also part of a study on T cells in Graves' hyperthyroidism and ophthalmopathy. As reported in that work: Thyroid ultrasound and orbital computed tomography, with clinical symptoms and serum thyroxine and TRAb, informed diagnoses. Initially, a first-round RT-PCR of the TCR CDR3 employed the HTBI primer set.

Sequencing used peripheral blood mononuclear cells (PBMCs), obtained at new diagnosis, from a patient treated with antithyroid drugs. This receptor was taken from a woman aged 45-60 years with Graves disease. This chain connects TRBV16 to TRBJ2-5; 7 bases match TRBD1. The CDR3 loop reads CASSQATGDQQETQYF. Here the CDR3 DNA reads TGCGCCAGCAGCCAGGCAACAGGGGACCAGCAAGAGACCCAGTACTTC.